What follows are 2 T cell receptor beta chains derived from one specimen sequenced in a study of T-cell memory formation after mild COVID-19. TCRdb re-called the 5' RACE reads through MiXCR, storing one row per CDR3 protein. The table lists a few hundred thousand distinct CDR3 sequences, roughly 15% of them singletons. Sequencing was carried out using PBMCs or a T cell subset sorted from them (not recorded which). All receptors come from a man between 18 and 29 years old who had mild COVID-19 (a few samples of this study predate the infection). Cell type and time point are not known.

This clonotype was observed a few times. This chain links TRBV4-1 with TRBJ2-4; 15 nucleotides line up with TRBD2. Germline assignment: CDR1 MGHRA and CDR2 YSYEKL. This CDR3 spans 18 amino acids. V lost 4 bases, J lost 2 bases, and 6 bases stayed unmatched. CDR3 nucleotides: TGCGCCAGCAGCCGAGGACTAGCGGGGGGGAGTACCAAAAACATTCAGTACTTC. Protein sequence: CASSRGLAGGSTKNIQYF.

The sample holds a few counts of this clonotype. V usage is TRBV19 and J usage is TRBJ2-3; perhaps TRBD2 as D (5 bases). Trimming took off 1 base at V and 6 bases at J, with 14 bases between the two ends. Germline CDR1 LNHDA, CDR2 SQIVND (reference sequence). CDR3 size: 15 residues. As DNA, the CDR3 is TGTGCCAGTAGTATAGGCGGAGGAGATCCGGATACGCAGTATTTT. Its translation is CASSIGGGDPDTQYF.